This T cell receptor beta chain stems from a study of a mutant IDH1 vaccine in newly diagnosed glioma. Looking at the study overall: Previous care, which was radiotherapy, temozolomide, or both, most often involved both. Study-wide findings and caveats: Changes in the top peripheral T cell clonotypes seemingly had no bearing on pseudoprogression.

TCRdb's copy holds only in-frame clones and misses some; the assay was immunoSEQ multiplex PCR. The sample records about 88,000 clones, about 80% being singletons. Worth noting for this clone: Antigen specificity is unknown.

Noted time point: baseline, week 1 (first vaccination visit). Treatment meaning: pre-vaccination baseline after standard-of-care therapy. This specimen was PBMCs, taken from a glioma patient treated with radiotherapy, temozolomide or both. This TCR was recovered from a man aged 40-50 years with glioma. Some clones in this sample may be carry-over from other donors' samples.

CDR3 in amino acids: CASSLGRTYEQYF. Here the CDR3 DNA reads TGTGCCAGCAGCTTGGGACGGACCTACGAGCAGTACTTC. The chain carries TRBV13 and TRBJ2-7, with D possibly being TRBD1 or TRBD2 (5 bases each). Germline lookup yields CDR1 PRHDT and CDR2 FYEKMQ (reference sequence). Trimming cost V 3 bases and J 2 bases, with 8 bases left between them. The CDR3 is made up of 13 amino acids.